This T cell receptor (beta chain) was identified during a study of T cell repertoires in cytomegalovirus infection. Study information: Signatures in public TCR beta sequences pointed to both CMV infection and matching HLA type.

The sample holds many counts of this clonotype. What it binds is not known. Study findings and constraints: Dominant in the ex vivo response were TCR beta clonotypes restricted by HLA-C and specific for CMV. Adding up the frequency of public TCR beta families identified people who carried CMV plus the relevant HLA.

From the reads, TCRdb called clonotypes with MiXCR, one entry per CDR3 protein. The sample includes fewer than 400,000 distinct CDR3 sequences, 15% to 20% of them seen just once. Germline assignment: CDR1 SGHTA and CDR2 FQGNSA. V was clipped by 0 bases and J by 6 bases, with 14 bases between them. The CDR3 has 16 amino acids. Input material: PBMCs. This receptor was taken from a human donor in good health (CMV status not recorded). Some clones in this sample may be carry-over from other donors' samples. The V and J genes are TRBV7-2 and TRBJ2-2, with D perhaps matching TRBD1 or TRBD2 (5 bases each). In nucleotides, the CDR3 is TGTGCCAGCAGCTTAGCCTGGGGGAACCCCCCCGGGGAGCTGTTTTTT. Its translation is CASSLAWGNPPGELFF.